A selection of T cell receptor beta chains follows, all from one sample in a study of blood T cell repertoires in COVID-19. Profiled with immunoSEQ multiplex PCR; TCRdb holds only in-frame clones, not every one. The sample lists 100,000 to 150,000 clones, around 74% seen once, with 6% in the top ten. The sequenced material came from peripheral blood. Source of these receptors: a man older than 75 with COVID-19, enrolled during active disease. CDR3s include the opening cysteine and the closing phenylalanine or tryptophan. The D gene is left open where the match is weak. Not all rows give a size; the values are once, few, many and, for expanded clones, a class.

J gene: TRBJ1-1; clone size: NA; V gene: TRBV29-1; D gene: NA; CDR3 DNA: TGCAGCGTCGTGAACACTGAAGCTTTCTTT; CDR3 protein: CSVVNTEAFF
J gene: TRBJ2-1; clone size: large; V gene: TRBV15; D gene: TRBD2; CDR3 DNA: TGTGCCACCTTTAGCGGGACATACAATGAGCAGTTCTTC; CDR3 protein: CATFSGTYNEQFF
J gene: TRBJ1-4; clone size: NA; V gene: TRBV27; D gene: NA; CDR3 DNA: TGTGCCAGCAGTTTAGGACGAGGACTTAATGAAAAACTGTTTTTT; CDR3 protein: CASSLGRGLNEKLFF
J gene: TRBJ1-2; clone size: few; V gene: TRBV19; D gene: TRBD1; CDR3 DNA: TGTGCCAGTAGTTGGACAGGCTACTATGGCTACACCTTC; CDR3 protein: CASSWTGYYGYTF
J gene: TRBJ2-7; clone size: many; V gene: TRBV4-1; D gene: TRBD2; CDR3 DNA: TGCGCCAGCAGCCCTCTCCCTTCCCGGGACTACCTCTACGAGCAGTACTTC; CDR3 protein: CASSPLPSRDYLYEQYF
J gene: TRBJ2-7; clone size: NA; V gene: TRBV7-8; D gene: NA; CDR3 DNA: TGTGCCAGCAGCTTGGTTACAGGAAGAAGCTCCTACGAGCAGTACTTC; CDR3 protein: CASSLVTGRSSYEQYF
J gene: TRBJ1-6; clone size: NA; V gene: TRBV19; D gene: NA; CDR3 DNA: TGTGCCAGTAGTGTTACGGGGGTTTTTTCGAATTCACCCCTCCACTTT; CDR3 protein: CASSVTGVFSNSPLHF
J gene: TRBJ2-7; clone size: once; V gene: TRBV28; D gene: TRBD1; CDR3 DNA: TGTGCCAGCAGCACCGGGACAGGGGTCCGCGAGCAGTACTTC; CDR3 protein: CASSTGTGVREQYF
J gene: TRBJ2-2; clone size: NA; V gene: TRBV28; D gene: TRBD2; CDR3 DNA: TGTGCCAGCAGCCGCCCCCTTGGGAGCGGGAGTGCCGCCGGGGAGCTGTTTTTT; CDR3 protein: CASSRPLGSGSAAGELFF
J gene: TRBJ2-2; clone size: NA; V gene: TRBV10-1; D gene: TRBD2; CDR3 DNA: TGCGCCAGCAGTGGGTGGGTGCGGGGGACCGGGGAGCTGTTTTTT; CDR3 protein: CASSGWVRGTGELFF